Given below is one TCR beta chain in context. The record originates from a study of shared clonotypes between healthy human individuals. Study information: With ages of 18 to 49, the donors were two women and three men.

Profiled with immunoSEQ multiplex PCR; TCRdb holds only in-frame clones, not every one. The table has millions of clones, about 95% seen once. CD45RO negativity and positive selection for CCR7 defined naive CD8 cells, a population that excluded terminally differentiated effector memory CD45RA+ cells. This CDR3 is built from 17 residues. The germline V gene has CDR1 MGHRA and CDR2 YSYEKL. The J segment lost 3 bases and the V segment lost 0 bases, leaving 9 bases of the junction unmatched. The TCR sequence derives from a man between 18 and 29 years old in good health. The sample was naive CD8+ T cells sorted from blood. The chain uses TRBV4-1 and TRBJ2-7; the match to TRBD1 covers 9 bases. The CDR3, as DNA: TGCGCCAGCAGCCAAGAACGGGGACAGGGCATGCTCTACGAGCAGTACTTC. Amino acid sequence: CASSQERGQGMLYEQYF.